This TCR beta chain was sequenced during a study of vaccination effects on CD4 cells after COVID-19 (dated by TCRdb to the early 2020s). General notes on the study: Across the study, the median time from the second dose to post-vaccine sampling was 72 days (range 14 to 241). SARS-CoV-2 spike-specific CD4+ TCR repertoires from before and after mRNA vaccination were compared in COVID-19 convalescent patients and in infection-naive vaccine recipients. The Oncomine TCR Beta short-read assay on an Illumina iSeq 100 was used to sequence cultures from other donors in the study. The full study included some eleven COVID-19 convalescent patients and a few SARS-CoV-2-naive healthy vaccine recipients.

For this clone: Which antigen it targets is not known. The input lacks base qualities; no much larger clone sits a single base away.

In the ViraFEST assay, PBMC were stimulated with viral peptide pools, and TCR sequencing was then used to find antigen-specific CD4+ T cell clonotypes based on their expansion. After less than 13 days of culture, CD4+ T cells were isolated with the EasySep CD4+ T cell isolation kit. Participants received two doses of either the BNT162b2 or the mRNA-1273 mRNA SARS-CoV-2 vaccine. None of the healthy vaccine recipients had a prior SARS-CoV-2 infection, which was confirmed by nucleocapsid antibody tests that came back negative both before and after vaccination. Roughly 1.9 million PBMC per well were cultured with approximately 10 ug/ml peptides in IMDM containing roughly 5% human AB serum, approximately 9.1 IU/ml IL-2 and gentamicin. On days 3 and 7, half of the culture medium was replaced with fresh IL-2-containing medium. Unless noted otherwise, every peptide stimulation condition was cultured in triplicate wells. Using Ficoll-Paque Plus gradient centrifugation, PBMC were separated from whole blood and then either used fresh or cryopreserved at -140C. The spike proteins of SARS-CoV-2 and of the common cold coronaviruses HCoV-NL63, HCoV-OC43 and HCoV-229E were spanned by overlapping peptide pools. The QIAamp micro DNA kit was used to extract genomic DNA from the cultured CD4+ T cells.

There are 14 amino acids in the CDR3, from cysteine to phenylalanine inclusive. The sequence is cut down to CDR3 DNA, 42 bases in frame from base 1. V is reduced by 3 bases and J by 8 bases, leaving a spacing of 13 bases between them. According to the germline V gene, CDR1 reads SGHAT and CDR2 reads FQNNGV. Preparation of the library involved the immunoSEQ multiplex PCR assay. DNA from the CD4+ T cells that had been cultured and isolated underwent TCR beta CDR3 sequencing. The authors' pipeline ran thus. The analysis removed non-productive TCR sequences, trimmed reads to the CDR3 region, and retained only CDR3s that were 7 or more amino acids long. The MANAFEST web app was used to pick out antigen-specific clonotypes by comparing their expansion in peptide wells with that in reference cultures. For clones to be considered positive, expansion at FDR<0.05 versus reference and all other wells, an odds ratio above 5, and a frequency above 0.1% in two replicate wells were required. Clonotypes significantly expanded in SARS-CoV-2 spike wells and in at least one common cold coronavirus spike condition were defined as cross-reactive. Using the stringdist R package, CDR3 similarity was measured by Levenshtein distance, and unrooted trees were constructed with ape in R 3.6.1. TCRdb mirrors the immuneACCESS table, restricted to in-frame sequences. Some clones are absent from its copies; in checked studies, under half trace to an unresolved V gene, and the reason for the others is unknown. Clone size and the V and J calls come from that table; the DNA yielded D and trimming. The table for this sample lists 15,000 to 20,000 clones; about 70% of them were counted only once. Approximately 17% of the sample comes from the top ten.

Results the study describes overall, beyond this receptor: The study was limited by a small number of convalescent patients and lacked early post-infection timepoints. Among healthy vaccine recipients, nearly all vaccine-induced clones were SARS-CoV-2 mono-reactive, and just 1 of 255 was cross-reactive with common cold coronaviruses. Marked clonal contraction was observed in both infection-induced and vaccine-induced clones at late post-vaccination timepoints, consistent with waning T cell responses.

This sequence originates from a human donor who received a COVID-19 vaccine. The sequence links TRBV11-2 to TRBJ1-4, with an unclear D gene assignment. Sample: CD4+ T cells from PBMCs cultured with HCoV-NL63 spike peptides, taken after COVID-19 vaccination. The cell subset or site label corresponds to: HCoV-NL63 spike overlapping peptide pool stimulation. At the DNA level, the sequence is TGTGCCAGCAGCTTCCTCGGGCCAAACGAAAAACTGTTTTTT. The translation is CASSFLGPNEKLFF. The CDR3 plus the reference TRBV11-2 and TRBJ1-4 genes for the other parts give the full variable domain: EAGVAQSPRYKIIEKRQSVAFWCNPISGHATLYWYQQILGQGPKLLIQFQNNGVVDDSQLPKDRFSAERLKGVDSTLKIQPAKLEDSAVYLCASSFLGPNEKLFFGSGTQLSVL.